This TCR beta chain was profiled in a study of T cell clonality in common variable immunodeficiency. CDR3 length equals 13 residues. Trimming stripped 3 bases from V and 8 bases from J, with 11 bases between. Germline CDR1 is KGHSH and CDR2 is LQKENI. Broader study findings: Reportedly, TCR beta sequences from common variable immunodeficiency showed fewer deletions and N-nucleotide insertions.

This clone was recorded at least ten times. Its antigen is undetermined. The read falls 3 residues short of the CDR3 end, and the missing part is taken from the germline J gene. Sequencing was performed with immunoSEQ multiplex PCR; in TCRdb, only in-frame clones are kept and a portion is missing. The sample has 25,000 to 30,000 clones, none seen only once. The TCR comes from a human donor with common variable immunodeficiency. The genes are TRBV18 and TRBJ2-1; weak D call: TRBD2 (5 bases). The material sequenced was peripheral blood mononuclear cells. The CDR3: CASSPPGVHEQFF. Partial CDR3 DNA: TGTGCCAGCTCACCGCCCGGGGTGCATGAG. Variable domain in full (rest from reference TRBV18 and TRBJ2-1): NAGVMQNPRHLVRRRGQEARLRCSPMKGHSHVYWYRQLPEEGLKFMVYLQKENIIDESGMPKERFSAEFPKEGPSILRIQQVVRGDSAAYFCASSPPGVHEQFFGPGTRLTVL.